These T cell receptor beta chains were read from a single sample in a study of a mutant IDH1 vaccine in newly diagnosed glioma. The data were produced by immunoSEQ multiplex PCR, yet TCRdb's version contains in-frame clones alone and is incomplete. The sample has some 87,000 clones, over 75% seen once. No cognate antigen is known for these TCRs. Sequencing used PBMCs, obtained from a glioma patient whose treatment included an IDH1 peptide vaccine. All receptors come from a man aged 40-55 years with glioma. The CDR3 runs from the conserved cysteine through the conserved F or W. D genes are given only for firm matches. The listing skips clone size in some rows; elsewhere it reads once, few, many or a size class.

v_gene	j_gene	len	d_gene	abundance	CDR3aa	CDR3nt
TRBV6-6	TRBJ2-3	15	TRBD1	.	CASNDRGLSTDTQYF	TGTGCCAGCAACGACAGGGGGCTTAGCACAGATACGCAGTATTTT
TRBV10-3	TRBJ2-7	14	.	.	CAIRSDLISYEQYF	TGTGCCATCAGGTCAGACCTTATCTCCTACGAGCAGTACTTC
TRBV16	TRBJ1-4	13	TRBD1	.	CASSPDRVEKLFF	TGTGCCAGCAGTCCGGACAGGGTGGAAAAACTGTTTTTT
TRBV7-8	TRBJ1-1	14	.	.	CASSGIGQKVEAFF	TGTGCCAGCAGCGGTATAGGACAGAAAGTTGAAGCTTTCTTT
TRBV28	TRBJ2-7	14	TRBD2	few	CASSGTSGTGEQYF	TGTGCCAGCAGCGGGACTAGCGGGACGGGCGAGCAGTACTTC
TRBV5-1	TRBJ1-6	16	.	.	CASSLAGSSYNSPLHF	TGCGCCAGCAGCTTGGCAGGGAGCTCCTATAATTCACCCCTCCACTTT
TRBV6-1	TRBJ2-7	13	TRBD1	.	CASSNRGPYEQYF	TGTGCCAGCAGCAACAGGGGGCCCTACGAGCAGTACTTC
TRBV9	TRBJ2-7	14	.	.	CASSVAGMQYEQYF	TGTGCCAGCAGCGTTGCCGGGATGCAGTACGAGCAGTACTTC
TRBV18	TRBJ2-2	16	.	.	CASSPPGSANTGELFF	TGTGCCAGCTCACCACCAGGGTCAGCGAACACCGGGGAGCTGTTTTTT
TRBV9	TRBJ1-4	16	TRBD1	few	CASSMSTGTVNEKLFF	TGTGCCAGCAGCATGAGTACCGGGACAGTTAATGAAAAACTGTTTTTT
TRBV7-8	TRBJ2-7	14	.	.	CASSLGRFQYEQYF	TGTGCCAGCAGCTTAGGCCGGTTCCAGTACGAGCAGTACTTC
TRBV7-9	TRBJ2-7	14	TRBD1	.	CASSLPRQGHEQYF	TGTGCCAGCAGCTTGCCCAGACAGGGCCACGAGCAGTACTTC
TRBV18	TRBJ2-2	16	.	.	CASSPFGQSFTGELFF	TGTGCCAGCTCACCATTTGGACAGAGTTTCACCGGGGAGCTGTTTTTT
TRBV19	TRBJ2-3	16	TRBD1	.	CASRRQGWASTDTQYF	TGTGCCAGTAGGAGACAGGGATGGGCTAGCACAGATACGCAGTATTTT
TRBV7-2	TRBJ2-7	14	.	.	CASSFRTDSYEQYF	TGTGCCAGCAGCTTCCGGACAGACTCCTACGAGCAGTACTTC
TRBV9	TRBJ2-3	18	.	.	CASSVGPSYRSSTDTQYF	TGTGCCAGCAGCGTAGGCCCTTCTTATAGGTCTAGCACAGATACGCAGTATTTT
TRBV5-1	TRBJ2-5	16	TRBD2	.	CASSPGLAGGRWEQYF	TGCGCCAGCAGCCCGGGACTAGCGGGGGGGCGCTGGGAGCAGTACTTC
TRBV7-7	TRBJ2-5	14	.	.	CASSSDRLGVTQYF	TGTGCTAGCAGCTCTGACAGGCTGGGGGTGACCCAGTACTTC
TRBV5-1	TRBJ1-1	12	.	.	CASRSDVREAFF	TGCGCCAGCAGGTCTGACGTCCGTGAAGCTTTCTTT
TRBV5-1	TRBJ2-1	20	TRBD1	.	CASSLTRDRGAHSSYNEQFF	TGCGCCAGCAGCCTGACACGGGACAGGGGGGCTCACAGCTCCTACAATGAGCAGTTCTTC
TRBV11-2	TRBJ2-5	11	.	.	CASSFGETQYF	TGTGCCAGCAGCTTCGGAGAGACCCAGTACTTC
TRBV5-4	TRBJ2-3	17	.	.	CASSLGRGAYPTDTQYF	TGTGCCAGCAGCTTGGGCCGGGGGGCCTATCCCACAGATACGCAGTATTTT
TRBV6-5	TRBJ1-2	12	.	.	CASSYPDHGYTF	TGTGCCAGCAGTTATCCCGATCATGGCTACACCTTC
TRBV5-1	TRBJ1-2	13	.	.	CASSLDGDYGYTF	TGCGCCAGCAGCTTGGACGGCGACTATGGCTACACCTTC
TRBV9	TRBJ1-4	17	TRBD1	.	CASSAGQGVSTNEKLFF	TGTGCCAGCAGCGCCGGACAGGGGGTGTCCACTAATGAAAAACTGTTTTTT
TRBV7-3	TRBJ2-6	19	TRBD2	.	CASSLVPTSGASGANVLTF	TGTGCCAGCAGCTTAGTCCCGACTAGCGGGGCCTCTGGGGCCAACGTCCTGACTTTC
TRBV7-9	TRBJ2-1	16	TRBD1	.	CASSFLGQGRSDEQFF	TGTGCCAGCAGCTTTTTGGGACAGGGTCGTTCCGATGAGCAGTTCTTC
TRBV28	TRBJ1-4	16	.	.	CASSFQRVTGGEKLFF	TGTGCCAGCAGTTTCCAAAGGGTCACCGGGGGTGAAAAACTGTTTTTT
TRBV6-5	TRBJ1-1	14	TRBD1	.	CASSYGQGASEAFF	TGTGCCAGCAGTTACGGACAGGGGGCTTCAGAAGCTTTCTTT
TRBV4-3	TRBJ1-1	16	TRBD1	few	CASSQDGQGASTEAFF	TGCGCCAGCAGCCAAGATGGCCAGGGGGCAAGCACTGAAGCTTTCTTT
TRBV7-9	TRBJ1-2	14	TRBD1	.	CASSQGQGNYGYTF	TGTGCCAGCAGCCAAGGACAGGGAAACTATGGCTACACCTTC
TRBV19	TRBJ2-1	14	TRBD1	.	CASARGREYNEQFF	TGTGCCAGTGCCAGGGGGCGAGAATACAATGAGCAGTTCTTC
TRBV18	TRBJ2-1	16	TRBD2	.	CASSPVRGGSYNEQFF	TGTGCCAGCTCACCCGTTCGGGGGGGCTCCTACAATGAGCAGTTCTTC
TRBV5-6	TRBJ2-7	17	TRBD1	once	CASSLAPGTGGWGEQYF	TGTGCCAGCAGCTTGGCTCCCGGCACAGGGGGCTGGGGCGAGCAGTACTTC
TRBV7-9	TRBJ2-1	14	TRBD2	.	CASSFVGGNNEQFF	TGTGCCAGCAGCTTCGTGGGAGGGAACAATGAGCAGTTCTTC